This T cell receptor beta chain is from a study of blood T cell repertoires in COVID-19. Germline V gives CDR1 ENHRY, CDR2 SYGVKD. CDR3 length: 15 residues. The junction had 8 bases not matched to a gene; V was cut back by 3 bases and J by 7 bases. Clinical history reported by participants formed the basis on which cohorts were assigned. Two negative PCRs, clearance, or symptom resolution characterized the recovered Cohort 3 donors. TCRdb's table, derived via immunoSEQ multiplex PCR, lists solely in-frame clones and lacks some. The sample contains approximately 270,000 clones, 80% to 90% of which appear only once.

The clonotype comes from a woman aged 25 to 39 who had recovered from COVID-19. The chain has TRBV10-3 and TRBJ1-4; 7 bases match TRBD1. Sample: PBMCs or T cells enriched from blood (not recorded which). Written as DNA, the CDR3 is TGTGCCATCAGTGACAGACAGGGAGGCGGTGAAAAACTGTTTTTT. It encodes CAISDRQGGGEKLFF.